Listed here are 18 T cell receptor beta chains from one sample, sequenced in a study of blood T cell repertoires in COVID-19. Profiling relied on immunoSEQ multiplex PCR, and the TCRdb table lists in-frame clones only, not all of them. The sample consists of 90,000 to 150,000 clones, 75% to 85% of them appearing once. The sample consisted of peripheral blood. All receptors come from a woman older than 75 with acute or convalescent COVID-19.

This clone was detected once. The chain has TRBV19 and TRBJ1-3; D remains unclear. Trimming stripped 3 bases from V and 3 bases from J, with 9 bases between. Germline assignment: CDR1 LNHDA and CDR2 SQIVND (reference sequence). The CDR3 extends over 14 amino acids. The DNA for the CDR3 is TGTGCCAGTAGTATTCCCGGGATTGGAAACACCATATATTTT. This codes for CASSIPGIGNTIYF.

The CDR3 DNA is TGTGCCAGCACTCCGACAGGGGGACCCTACGAGCAGTACTTC. Its protein is CASTPTGGPYEQYF. The V call is TRBV6-5, the J call TRBJ2-7, with TRBD1 identical over 9 bases. In germline, CDR1 is MNHEY, CDR2 SVGAGI. After removal of 7 bases from V and 2 bases from J, the junction contained 6 bases not matched to a gene. The CDR3 extends over 14 amino acids.

J is TRBJ2-1 and V is TRBV7-9, with TRBD2 matching 10 bases. The V segment lost 5 bases and the J segment 6 bases; nucleotides outside the gene matches: 13. Germline V gene lookup returns CDR1 SEHNR and CDR2 FQNEAQ (reference sequence). This CDR3 is built from 17 residues. The CDR3 bases are TGTGCCAGCAGCCCCTACCGGATCGCTAGCGGGAGCAATGAGCAGTTCTTC. Protein: CASSPYRIASGSNEQFF.

This clone was observed a single time. The chain employs TRBV19 and TRBJ2-5; 10 bases map to TRBD1. The germline CDR1 and CDR2 sequences are LNHDA and SQIVND (reference sequence). With V trimmed by 5 bases and J by 1 base, 4 bases remained unmatched. The CDR3 has 15 amino acids. The CDR3 loop is CASSLRTGGQETQYF. For the CDR3, the DNA is TGTGCCAGTAGTCTACGGACAGGGGGCCAAGAGACCCAGTACTTC.

V and J are TRBV14 and TRBJ2-7, with 7 bases identical to TRBD2. The CDR3 extends over 15 amino acids. V was pared by 4 bases and J by 2 bases, with 8 bases of the junction left unmatched. The germline V gene has CDR1 SGHDN and CDR2 FVKESK. CDR3 amino acids: CASSPLGGEAYEQYF. The CDR3, as DNA: TGTGCCAGCAGCCCCCTTGGGGGGGAGGCCTACGAGCAGTACTTC.

In this sample, this clone turned up once. V usage is TRBV24-1 and J usage is TRBJ2-1; TRBD1 aligns across 7 bases. V shed 3 bases, J shed 0 bases, and the junction held 10 bases outside the gene matches. Looked up from germline, CDR1 is KGHDR and CDR2 is SFDVKD. This CDR3 spans 18 amino acids. This CDR3 is CATSDADPGQSSYNEQFF. Written as DNA, the CDR3 is TGTGCCACCAGTGATGCGGACCCGGGACAGAGCTCCTACAATGAGCAGTTCTTC.

The gene calls are TRBV5-6 and TRBJ2-7; 8 bases are a match to TRBD1. Germline V CDR1 and CDR2: SGHDT, YYEEEE. The V and J ends lost 5 bases and 3 bases, in that order; junction bases with no gene match: 7. There are 14 residues in the CDR3. DNA for the CDR3: TGTGCCAGCAGTAACAGGGGGACTGACTACGAGCAGTACTTC. Protein sequence: CASSNRGTDYEQYF.

This chain joins TRBV28 and TRBJ2-1; a weak D match, TRBD2 (6 bases). Trimming shortened V by 5 bases and J by 1 base, and 9 bases separated the two germline ends. This CDR3 spans 14 amino acids. Germline-derived CDR1 and CDR2 are MDHEN and SYDVKM. CDR3 nucleotides: TGTGCCAGCAGTACCGGGGGATCCTACAATGAGCAGTTCTTC. This gives the protein CASSTGGSYNEQFF.

The chain is built from TRBV10-3 and TRBJ2-2, with 10 nucleotides matching TRBD2. Germline loops: CDR1 ENHRY, CDR2 SYGVKD. The CDR3 extends over 14 amino acids. The ends lost 9 bases at V and 1 base at J; junction bases unmatched: 2. The CDR3, as DNA: TGTGCCATAGGACTAGCGGAGAACACCGGGGAGCTGTTTTTT. It specifies CAIGLAENTGELFF.

The chain couples TRBV11-2 to TRBJ2-7; 9 bases agree with TRBD2. From germline, CDR1 is SGHAT and CDR2 FQNNGV. This CDR3 has 16 amino acids. Trimming at V came to 3 bases and at J to 2 bases, leaving 8 bases not matched to a gene. The CDR3 spells CASSLVAGVNAYEQYF. DNA for the CDR3: TGTGCCAGCAGCTTGGTAGCGGGGGTCAATGCCTACGAGCAGTACTTC.

The chain is built from TRBV4-3 and TRBJ1-2; a possible D gene is TRBD1 (6 bases). The CDR3 contains 16 residues. Germline CDR1 LGHNA, CDR2 YSLEER. The germline V and J ends were trimmed by 2 bases and 2 bases, with 15 bases remaining between them. This CDR3 is CASSQKAQGFNYGYTF. Here the CDR3 DNA reads TGCGCCAGCAGCCAAAAGGCTCAGGGGTTCAACTATGGCTACACCTTC.

V is TRBV10-3 and J is TRBJ1-2; D possibly corresponds to TRBD1 (5 bases). Between the trimmed V and J ends, which lost 6 bases and 2 bases, there was a span of 13 bases. The CDR3 spans 14 residues. Per the germline V gene, CDR1 is ENHRY and CDR2 is SYGVKD. The CDR3 DNA follows: TGTGCCATCAGACCCCAGGGTACAAACTATGGCTACACCTTC. This encodes CAIRPQGTNYGYTF.

This rearrangement joins TRBV11-2 to TRBJ1-2; D is ambiguous. This CDR3 comprises 15 residues. Germline V CDR1 and CDR2: SGHAT, FQNNGV. Trimming left V 1 base short and J 4 bases short, with 13 bases between. The CDR3 sequence: CASSLGAGLGYGYTF. The DNA for the CDR3 is TGTGCCAGCAGCTTAGGGGCGGGCTTGGGCTATGGCTACACCTTC.

V is TRBV21-1 and J is TRBJ2-3; the listed D gene, TRBD2, was not tested against the DNA. TRBV21-1 is marked as a pseudogene. The length of the CDR3 is 24 residues. DNA for the CDR3: TGTGCCAGCAGCAAAGACCGACGGACTCCGGGACTAGCGGGATTTAATACTTACACAGATACGCAGTATTTT. Translation: CASSKDRRTPGLAGFNTYTDTQYF.

In this sample, this clone turned up once. The chain combines TRBV4-2 with TRBJ1-1; 8 bases align to TRBD1. The germline V gene encodes CDR1 LGHNA and CDR2 YNFKEQ. The junction had 15 bases not matched to a gene; V was cut back by 0 bases and J by 9 bases. CDR3 length equals 17 residues. CDR3 bases: TGTGCCAGCAGCCAAGATTCCATAAGACAGGGGAGTTTTAAAGCTTTCTTT. This codes for CASSQDSIRQGSFKAFF.

The chain is built from TRBV3-1 (or the pseudogene TRBV3-2) and TRBJ2-5; a weak D match, TRBD2 (5 bases). The ends were cut back, 4 bases at V and 2 bases at J, with 14 bases in the middle. Germline CDR1 reads LGHDT; CDR2 reads YNNKEL (reference sequence). This CDR3 comprises 15 residues. In DNA form, the CDR3 reads TGTGCCAGCAGCCCCCCTGGCCGGGGTCAAGAGACCCAGTACTTC. It is translated as CASSPPGRGQETQYF.

The V gene is TRBV30, the J gene TRBJ1-5, with D possibly TRBD1 on 6 matching bases. Trimming removed 0 bases from V and 7 bases from J, with 13 bases in between. Germline values: CDR1 GTSNPN, CDR2 SVGIG (reference sequence). This CDR3 has 14 residues. CDR3 amino acids: CAWSVKQGNQPQHF. The DNA of the CDR3 is TGTGCCTGGAGTGTAAAACAGGGTAACCAGCCCCAGCATTTT.

V and J are TRBV30 and TRBJ1-2, with 7 bases identical to TRBD1. With 2 bases clipped from V and 4 bases from J, the junction kept 7 bases outside the gene matches. The CDR3 extends over 14 amino acids. Germline V gene lookup returns CDR1 GTSNPN and CDR2 SVGIG (reference sequence). This CDR3 reads CAWSRDRGVYGYTF. The CDR3 DNA reads TGTGCCTGGAGTCGGGACAGAGGAGTCTATGGCTACACCTTC.